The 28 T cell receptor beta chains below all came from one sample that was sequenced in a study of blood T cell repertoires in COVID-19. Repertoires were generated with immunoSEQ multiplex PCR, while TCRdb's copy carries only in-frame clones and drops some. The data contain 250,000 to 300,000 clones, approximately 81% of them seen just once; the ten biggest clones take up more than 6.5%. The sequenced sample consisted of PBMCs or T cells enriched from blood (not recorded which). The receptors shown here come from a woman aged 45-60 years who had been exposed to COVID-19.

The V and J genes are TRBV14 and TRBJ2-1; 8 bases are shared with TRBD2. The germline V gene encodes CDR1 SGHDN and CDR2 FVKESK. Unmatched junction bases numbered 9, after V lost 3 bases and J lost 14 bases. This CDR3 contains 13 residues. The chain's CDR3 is CASSQERWRGEFF. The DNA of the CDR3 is TGTGCCAGCAGCCAGGAGAGGTGGCGGGGGGAGTTCTTC.

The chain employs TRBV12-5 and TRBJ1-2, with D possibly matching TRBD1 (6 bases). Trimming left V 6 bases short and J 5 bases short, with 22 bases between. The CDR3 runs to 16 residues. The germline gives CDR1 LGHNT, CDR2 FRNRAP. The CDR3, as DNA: TGTGCTAGTGGCCGAGCGGGGGGGCGAGACCCATATGGCTACACCTTC. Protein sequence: CASGRAGGRDPYGYTF.

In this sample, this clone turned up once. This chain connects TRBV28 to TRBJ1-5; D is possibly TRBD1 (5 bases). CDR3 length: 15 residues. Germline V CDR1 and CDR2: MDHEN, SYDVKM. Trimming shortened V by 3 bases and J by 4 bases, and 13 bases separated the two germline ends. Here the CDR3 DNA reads TGTGCCAGCAGTTTGTTAGACAGATTAAATCAGCCCCAGCATTTT. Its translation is CASSLLDRLNQPQHF.

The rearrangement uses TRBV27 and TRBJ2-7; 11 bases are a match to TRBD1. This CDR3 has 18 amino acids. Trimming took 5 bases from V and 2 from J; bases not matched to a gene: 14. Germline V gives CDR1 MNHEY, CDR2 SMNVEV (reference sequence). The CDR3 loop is CASSQPGQGDFTTYEQYF. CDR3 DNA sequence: TGTGCCAGCAGTCAGCCGGGACAGGGGGACTTTACGACCTACGAGCAGTACTTC.

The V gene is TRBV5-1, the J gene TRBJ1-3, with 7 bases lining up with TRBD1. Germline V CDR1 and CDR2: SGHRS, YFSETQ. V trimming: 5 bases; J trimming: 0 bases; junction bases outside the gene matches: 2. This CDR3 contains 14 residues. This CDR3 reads CASSSGGSGNTIYF. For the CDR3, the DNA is TGCGCCAGCAGTTCAGGGGGCTCTGGAAACACCATATATTTT.

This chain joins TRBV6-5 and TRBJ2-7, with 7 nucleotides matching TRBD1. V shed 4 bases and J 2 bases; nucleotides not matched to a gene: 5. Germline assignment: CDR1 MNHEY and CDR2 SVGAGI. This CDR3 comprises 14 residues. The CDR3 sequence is CASSSNRGTYEQYF. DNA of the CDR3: TGTGCCAGCAGTTCCAACAGGGGCACCTACGAGCAGTACTTC.

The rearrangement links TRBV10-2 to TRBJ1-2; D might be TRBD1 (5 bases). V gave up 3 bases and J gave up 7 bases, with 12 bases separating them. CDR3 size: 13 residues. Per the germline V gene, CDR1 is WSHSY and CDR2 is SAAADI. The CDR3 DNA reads TGCGCCAGCAGTGACCAGGGCCCGGGTGGCTACACCTTC. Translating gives CASSDQGPGGYTF.

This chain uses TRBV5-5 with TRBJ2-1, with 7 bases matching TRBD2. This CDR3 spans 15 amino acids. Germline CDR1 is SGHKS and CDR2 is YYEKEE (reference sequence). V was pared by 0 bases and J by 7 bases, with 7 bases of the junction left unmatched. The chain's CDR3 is CASSLVASGWNEQFF. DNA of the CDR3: TGTGCCAGCAGCTTGGTGGCTAGCGGATGGAATGAGCAGTTCTTC.

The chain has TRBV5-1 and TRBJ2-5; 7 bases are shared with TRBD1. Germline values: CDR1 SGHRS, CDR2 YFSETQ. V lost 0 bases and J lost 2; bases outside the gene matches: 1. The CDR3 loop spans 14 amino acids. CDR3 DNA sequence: TGCGCCAGCAGCTTGGTGGACAGGCAAGAGACCCAGTACTTC. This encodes CASSLVDRQETQYF. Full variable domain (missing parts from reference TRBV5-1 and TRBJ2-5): KAGVTQTPRYLIKTRGQQVTLSCSPISGHRSVSWYQQTPGQGLQFLFEYFSETQRNKGNFPGRFSGRQFSNSRSEMNVSTLELGDSALYLCASSLVDRQETQYFGPGTRLLVL.

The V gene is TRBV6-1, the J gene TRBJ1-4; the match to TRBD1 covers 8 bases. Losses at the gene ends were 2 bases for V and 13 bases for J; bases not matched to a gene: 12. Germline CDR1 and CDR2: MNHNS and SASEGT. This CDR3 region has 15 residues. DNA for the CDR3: TGTGCCAGCAGTGAACCGGGACAGGCCCCGGTGGGACTGTTTTTT. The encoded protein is CASSEPGQAPVGLFF.

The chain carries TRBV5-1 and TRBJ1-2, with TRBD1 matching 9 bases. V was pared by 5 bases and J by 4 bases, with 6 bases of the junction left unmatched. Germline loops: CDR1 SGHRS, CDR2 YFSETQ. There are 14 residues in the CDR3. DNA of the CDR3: TGCGCCAGCAGGCGGACAGGGGATGGCTATGGCTACACCTTC. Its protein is CASRRTGDGYGYTF.

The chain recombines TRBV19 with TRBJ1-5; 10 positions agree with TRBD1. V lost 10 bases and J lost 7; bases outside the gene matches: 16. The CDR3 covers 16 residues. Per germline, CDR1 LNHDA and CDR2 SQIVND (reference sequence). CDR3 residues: CATLKIPGQGNQPQHF. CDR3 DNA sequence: TGTGCCACCCTCAAAATCCCGGGACAGGGGAACCAGCCCCAGCATTTT.

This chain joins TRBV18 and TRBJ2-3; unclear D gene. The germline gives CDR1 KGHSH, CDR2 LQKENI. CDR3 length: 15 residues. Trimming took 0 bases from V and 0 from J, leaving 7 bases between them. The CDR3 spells CASSPPGASTDTQYF. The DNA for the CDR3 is TGTGCCAGCTCACCACCCGGTGCGAGCACAGATACGCAGTATTTT.

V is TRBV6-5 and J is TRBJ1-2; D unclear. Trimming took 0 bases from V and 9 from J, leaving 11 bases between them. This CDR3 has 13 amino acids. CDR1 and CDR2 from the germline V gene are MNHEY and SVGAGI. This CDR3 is CASSYSNFRRYTF. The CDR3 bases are TGTGCCAGCAGTTACTCGAATTTCAGGCGCTACACCTTC.

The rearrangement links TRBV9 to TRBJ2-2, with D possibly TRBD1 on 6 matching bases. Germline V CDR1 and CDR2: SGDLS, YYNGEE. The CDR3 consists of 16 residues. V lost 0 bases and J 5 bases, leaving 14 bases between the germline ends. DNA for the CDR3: TGTGCCAGCAGCGTAGAAGTGGGGGCAGGGACCGGGGAGCTGTTTTTT. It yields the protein CASSVEVGAGTGELFF.

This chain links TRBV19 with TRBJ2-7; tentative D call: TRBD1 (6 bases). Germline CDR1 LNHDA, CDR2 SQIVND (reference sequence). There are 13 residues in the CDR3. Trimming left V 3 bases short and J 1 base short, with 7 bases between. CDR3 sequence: CASSMGASYEQYF. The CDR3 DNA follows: TGTGCCAGTAGTATGGGGGCTTCCTACGAGCAGTACTTC.

The DNA for the CDR3 is TGTGCCTGGAGATCCAGGGGCCTTACTAATGAAAAACTGTTTTTT. Encoded protein: CAWRSRGLTNEKLFF. The chain employs TRBV30 and TRBJ1-4, with D possibly matching TRBD1 (6 bases). The V and J ends lost 3 bases and 2 bases respectively, with 13 bases between them. CDR1 is GTSNPN and CDR2 is SVGIG in the germline V gene (reference sequence). This CDR3 comprises 15 residues.

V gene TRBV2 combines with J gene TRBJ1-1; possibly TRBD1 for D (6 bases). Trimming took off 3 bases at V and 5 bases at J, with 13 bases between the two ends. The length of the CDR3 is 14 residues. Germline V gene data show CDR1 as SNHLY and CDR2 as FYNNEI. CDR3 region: CASSEAGARTEAFF. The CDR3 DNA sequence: TGTGCCAGCAGTGAGGCGGGGGCGCGAACTGAAGCTTTCTTT.

The CDR3 is CASSETQGFYEQYF. The CDR3 region has the DNA TGTGCCAGCAGTGAGACCCAGGGTTTCTACGAGCAGTACTTC. The chain has TRBV2 and TRBJ2-7; perhaps TRBD1 as D (5 bases). V gave up 3 bases and J gave up 3 bases, with 12 bases separating them. The germline gives CDR1 SNHLY, CDR2 FYNNEI. CDR3 length: 14 residues.

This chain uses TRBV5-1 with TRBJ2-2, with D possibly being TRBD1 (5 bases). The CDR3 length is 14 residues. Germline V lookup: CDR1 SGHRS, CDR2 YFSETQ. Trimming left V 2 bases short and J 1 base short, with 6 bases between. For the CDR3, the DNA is TGCGCCAGCAGCTTCCAGGGGAACACCGGGGAGCTGTTTTTT. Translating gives CASSFQGNTGELFF.

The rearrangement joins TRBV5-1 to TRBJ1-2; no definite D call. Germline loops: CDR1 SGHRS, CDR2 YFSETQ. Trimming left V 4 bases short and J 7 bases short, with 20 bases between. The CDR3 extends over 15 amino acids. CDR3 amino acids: CASSHRSLEGGGYTF. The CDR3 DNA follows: TGCGCCAGCAGCCACCGATCCCTTGAGGGTGGTGGCTACACCTTC. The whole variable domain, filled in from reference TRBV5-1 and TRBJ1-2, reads KAGVTQTPRYLIKTRGQQVTLSCSPISGHRSVSWYQQTPGQGLQFLFEYFSETQRNKGNFPGRFSGRQFSNSRSEMNVSTLELGDSALYLCASSHRSLEGGGYTFGSGTRLTVV.

The CDR3 bases are TGTGCCAGCAGTCCACCCGAGGGCTCTTGGCACACTGAAGCTTTCTTT. It translates to CASSPPEGSWHTEAFF. The chain joins TRBV28 to TRBJ1-1, with D hard to call. With 5 bases removed from V and 3 bases from J, the gap between germline ends came to 19 bases. The germline V gene encodes CDR1 MDHEN and CDR2 SYDVKM. The CDR3 consists of 16 residues.

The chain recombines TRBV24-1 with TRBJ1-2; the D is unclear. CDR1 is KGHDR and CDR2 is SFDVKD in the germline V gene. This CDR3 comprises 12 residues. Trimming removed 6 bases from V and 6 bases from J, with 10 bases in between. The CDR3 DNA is TGTGCCACCAGTTTAGCCGGGAATGGCTACACCTTC. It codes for CATSLAGNGYTF.

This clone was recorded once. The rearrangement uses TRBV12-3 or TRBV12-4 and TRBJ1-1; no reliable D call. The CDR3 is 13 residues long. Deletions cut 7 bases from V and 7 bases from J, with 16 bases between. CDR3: CASTLRRGNEAFF. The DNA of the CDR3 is TGTGCCAGCACCCTGCGTCGGGGTAATGAAGCTTTCTTT.

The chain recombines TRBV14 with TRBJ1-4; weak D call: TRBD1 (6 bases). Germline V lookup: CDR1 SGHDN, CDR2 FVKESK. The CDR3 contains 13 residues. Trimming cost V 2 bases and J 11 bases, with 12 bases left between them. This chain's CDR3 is CASSQLDRPKLFF. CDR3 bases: TGTGCCAGCAGCCAACTAGACAGGCCCAAACTGTTTTTT.

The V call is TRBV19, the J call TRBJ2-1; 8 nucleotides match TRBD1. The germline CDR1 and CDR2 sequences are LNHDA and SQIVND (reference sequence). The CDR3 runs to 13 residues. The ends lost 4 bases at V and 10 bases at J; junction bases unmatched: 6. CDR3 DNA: TGTGCCAGTAGTAGGGACAGGTTCGGGGAGCAGTTCTTC. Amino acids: CASSRDRFGEQFF.

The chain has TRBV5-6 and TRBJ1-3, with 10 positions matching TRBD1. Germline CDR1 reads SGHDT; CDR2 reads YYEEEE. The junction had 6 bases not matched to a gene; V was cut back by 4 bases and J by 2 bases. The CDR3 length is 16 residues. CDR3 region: CASSLGTGAAGNTIYF. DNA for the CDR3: TGTGCCAGCAGCCTCGGGACAGGGGCGGCTGGAAACACCATATATTTT. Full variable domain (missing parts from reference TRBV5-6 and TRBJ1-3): DAGVTQSPTHLIKTRGQQVTLRCSPKSGHDTVSWYQQALGQGPQFIFQYYEEEERQRGNFPDRFSGHQFPNYSSELNVNALLLGDSALYLCASSLGTGAAGNTIYFGEGSWLTVV.

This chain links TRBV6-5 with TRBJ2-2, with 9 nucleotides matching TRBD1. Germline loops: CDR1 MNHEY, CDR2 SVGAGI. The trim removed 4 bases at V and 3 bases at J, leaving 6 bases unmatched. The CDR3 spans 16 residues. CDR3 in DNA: TGTGCCAGCAGTTTCCGGGACAGGGTTTACACCGGGGAGCTGTTTTTT. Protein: CASSFRDRVYTGELFF.